Listed below are T cell receptor beta chains from one sample, sequenced in a study of regulatory T cells in long-lasting Graves disease. TCRdb redid the calling of the multiplex PCR reads with MiXCR, one entry per CDR3 protein. The data hold 370,000 or so distinct CDR3 sequences, with roughly 17% observed a single time. These data were also reused for a study on T cells in Graves' hyperthyroidism and ophthalmopathy.

This specimen consisted of peripheral blood mononuclear cells (PBMCs), obtained at new diagnosis, from a patient treated with antithyroid drugs. These receptors all stem from a woman aged 18-29 years with Graves disease. Each CDR3 is given with its conserved first and last residue. D genes are given only for firm matches. Some rows have no size entry. The others give once, few or many, or a class for an expanded clone.

v_call,j_call,clone_size,d_call,cdr3_nt,cdr3_aa
TRBV6-1,TRBJ1-5,many,TRBD1,TGTGCCAGCAGTGGACGACAGGGTTCGGTTCAGCCCCAGCATTTT,CASSGRQGSVQPQHF
TRBV19,TRBJ1-2,many,.,TGTGCCAGTAGTCTGTATTCCTATGGCTACACCTTC,CASSLYSYGYTF
TRBV6-1,TRBJ2-3,many,.,TGTGCCAGCAGTGATGGAGACACAGATACGCAGTATTTT,CASSDGDTDTQYF
TRBV30,TRBJ1-2,many,.,TGTGCCTGGAGAGGAGCCAGCTATGGCTACACCTTC,CAWRGASYGYTF
TRBV3-1,TRBJ2-1,many,.,TGTGCCAGCAGCCAAGAAAGTCTAGCGAGGAATGAGCAGTTCTTC,CASSQESLARNEQFF
TRBV11-2,TRBJ2-3,few,TRBD2,TGTGCCAGCAGCTCTCCCTCCGGGACTAGCGGGGGTTTAGATACGCAGTATTTT,CASSSPSGTSGGLDTQYF
TRBV19,TRBJ1-2,.,TRBD1,TGTGCCAGTAGTATTTCCGGCAACAGGGGGGACTATGGCTACACCTTC,CASSISGNRGDYGYTF
TRBV2,TRBJ1-5,many,.,TGTGCCAGCGGACTTTTAGGGAATAGCAATCAGCCCCAGCATTTT,CASGLLGNSNQPQHF
TRBV12-5,TRBJ2-7,.,.,TGTGCTAGTGGTTTGGTACCGGGAAGCGAGCAGTACTTC,CASGLVPGSEQYF
TRBV7-8,TRBJ2-7,few,.,TGTGCCAGCGGGAGGAGCCGATCCTACGAGCAGTACTTC,CASGRSRSYEQYF
TRBV14,TRBJ2-3,many,.,TGTGCCAGCAGCCAGCCCGTCGTGGGCTCAGATACGCAGTATTTT,CASSQPVVGSDTQYF
TRBV28,TRBJ2-7,few,TRBD1,TGTGCCAGCACCTCCGGGACAGGGGGCTTGGCGCAGTACTTC,CASTSGTGGLAQYF
TRBV24-1,TRBJ1-1,many,.,TGTGCCACCAGTGCCGGCGTGGGATTGAACACTGAAGCTTTCTTT,CATSAGVGLNTEAFF
TRBV5-1,TRBJ1-1,many,.,TGCGCCAGCAGCGGGCGGGTTCAGAACACTGAAGCTTTCTTT,CASSGRVQNTEAFF
TRBV27,TRBJ1-1,many,TRBD1,TGTGCCAGCAGTAACAGGGGTTCTGAAGCTTTCTTT,CASSNRGSEAFF
TRBV29-1,TRBJ2-7,many,.,TGCAGCGTTGAAGATCCGGCGAGGTACGAGCAGTACTTC,CSVEDPARYEQYF
TRBV3-1,TRBJ2-1,.,TRBD2,TGTGCCAGCAGTTCCGGACTAGCGGGAGGGTCGATAGACAATGAGCAGTTCTTC,CASSSGLAGGSIDNEQFF
TRBV11-3,TRBJ2-2,many,TRBD1,TGTGCCAGCAGCACAGGGGGGACCGGGGAGCTGTTTTTT,CASSTGGTGELFF
TRBV7-2,TRBJ1-2,many,.,TGTGCCAGCAGCTTAGCAAAAACAGGGAGAACTAACTATGGCTACACCTTC,CASSLAKTGRTNYGYTF
TRBV28,TRBJ2-1,once,TRBD2,TGTGCCAGCAGCAAGGGCGGGGGGGCCTTCGATGAGCAGTTCTTC,CASSKGGGAFDEQFF
TRBV19,TRBJ2-5,few,.,TGTGCCAGTAGTATTGGACTAGGGGGCATGGAGACCCAGTACTTC,CASSIGLGGMETQYF
TRBV6-5,TRBJ1-6,.,.,TGTGCCAGCAGTTTTACGGGTCCCTATAATTCACCCCTCCACTTT,CASSFTGPYNSPLHF
TRBV20-1,TRBJ2-3,many,TRBD1,TGCAGTGCTGCCCGCGGACAGGGCGCAGATACGCAGTATTTT,CSAARGQGADTQYF
TRBV7-7,TRBJ2-5,many,TRBD2,TGTGCTAGCAGCTCTTCCGGGGGGGATCGGGAGACCCAGTACTTC,CASSSSGGDRETQYF
TRBV20-1,TRBJ1-4,many,TRBD1,TGCAGTGCCTGGGGGACAGGTCGAGACGAAAAACTGTTTTTT,CSAWGTGRDEKLFF
TRBV2,TRBJ2-1,few,TRBD1,TGTGCCAGCAGTCGACTCAGGGGGTACAATGAGCAGTTCTTC,CASSRLRGYNEQFF
TRBV5-1,TRBJ2-3,.,TRBD2,TGCGCCAGCAGCAGCCAAGGGACTAGCGGGAGGGCCCCCGTGGCAGATACGCAGTATTTT,CASSSQGTSGRAPVADTQYF
TRBV6-1,TRBJ2-2,few,.,TGTGCCAGCAGTCCCCTTCTAGTCGGGGAGCTGTTTTTT,CASSPLLVGELFF
TRBV5-1,TRBJ2-5,.,TRBD2,TGCGCCAGCAGCCAAACTAGCGGGAGGGGCCAAGAGACCCAGTACTTC,CASSQTSGRGQETQYF
TRBV24-1,TRBJ2-3,many,.,TGTGCCACCAGTGATTTTAGCAGAGATACGCAGTATTTT,CATSDFSRDTQYF
TRBV6-1,TRBJ1-2,.,.,TGTGCCTCCTCAAATCGGGGTACTAACTATGGCTACACCTTC,CASSNRGTNYGYTF
TRBV15,TRBJ2-3,many,TRBD2,TGTGCCATCCGTAGCGGGAGCGAAGATACGCAGTATTTT,CAIRSGSEDTQYF
TRBV12-3/TRBV12-4,TRBJ1-1,few,.,TGTGCCAGCGGGGGATACACTGAAGCTTTCTTT,CASGGYTEAFF
TRBV6-1,TRBJ2-5,.,.,TGTGCCAGCTCCTTAGGCTGGACACCTAAAGAGACCCAGTACTTC,CASSLGWTPKETQYF
TRBV28,TRBJ2-7,many,TRBD2,TGTGCCAGCAGTTTATTTTGGAGCGGGACCGGCTCCTACGAGCAGTACTTC,CASSLFWSGTGSYEQYF
TRBV11-3,TRBJ1-5,few,.,TGTGCCAGCAGCCGTAAAGGACACCCTGATCAGCCCCAGCATTTT,CASSRKGHPDQPQHF
TRBV20-1,TRBJ2-3,once,TRBD2,TGCAGTGCTACCCGGACTAGCGGGGTGACAGATACGCAGTATTTT,CSATRTSGVTDTQYF
TRBV28,TRBJ2-3,many,TRBD2,TGTGCCAGCAGTCAACCGGCGGGGGGCACAGATACGCAGTATTTT,CASSQPAGGTDTQYF
TRBV6-1,TRBJ1-5,.,TRBD1,TGTGCCAGCTCGGGGACAGGGTGGGATAGCAATCAGCCCCAGCATTTT,CASSGTGWDSNQPQHF
TRBV5-4,TRBJ1-1,few,.,TGTGCCAGCAGCCCGGCCAAGAACACTGAAGCTTTCTTT,CASSPAKNTEAFF
TRBV12-3/TRBV12-4,TRBJ1-2,.,.,TGTGCCAGCAGTTTAACTCCAGGGTCCGGCTACACCTTC,CASSLTPGSGYTF
TRBV19,TRBJ2-1,few,TRBD2,TGTGCCAGTAGCACTAGCGGGAGGGCCGATGAGCAGTTCTTC,CASSTSGRADEQFF
TRBV4-2,TRBJ2-2,.,TRBD2,TGTGCCAGCAGCCAAGACCCCCTAGCGGGGGGAAACACCGGGGAGCTGTTTTTT,CASSQDPLAGGNTGELFF
TRBV29-1,TRBJ2-3,.,TRBD2,TGCAGCGTCGATCCAGCGGGGGGCTACACAGATACGCAGTATTTT,CSVDPAGGYTDTQYF
TRBV20-1,TRBJ2-1,few,TRBD1,TGCAGTGCAACCGGGACAGAAGAATACAATGAGCAGTTCTTC,CSATGTEEYNEQFF
TRBV7-2,TRBJ1-1,.,TRBD1,TGTGCCAGCAGCCCTCGTAGGACAGGTGAAGCTTTCTTT,CASSPRRTGEAFF
TRBV2,TRBJ2-3,.,.,TGTGCCAGCAGTCGGGCAGGGATTTCCACAGATACGCAGTATTTT,CASSRAGISTDTQYF
TRBV3-1,TRBJ1-5,many,.,TGTGCCAGCAGCCAAGATGGGGGGGCCCAGCATTTT,CASSQDGGAQHF
TRBV19,TRBJ2-7,few,TRBD1,TGTGCCAGTAGTATAGGAGGACAGGGAGGATACGAGCAGTACTTC,CASSIGGQGGYEQYF
TRBV12-3/TRBV12-4,TRBJ2-1,few,TRBD2,TGTGCCAGCAGTCCTCCCGGGACTAGCGGGAGAGGTGGTTACAATGAGCAGTTCTTC,CASSPPGTSGRGGYNEQFF
TRBV11-2,TRBJ1-2,many,.,TGTGCCAGCAGCTTAGATCGTCGGCCAGGGTATGGCTACACCTTC,CASSLDRRPGYGYTF
TRBV10-3,TRBJ2-7,many,.,TGTGCCATCAGTGAGGAAGCGCGAAGCTCCTACGAGCAGTACTTC,CAISEEARSSYEQYF
TRBV6-1,TRBJ2-1,.,TRBD2,TGTGCCAGCAGTCGAGGGCGGGGGTACAATGAGCAGTTCTTC,CASSRGRGYNEQFF
TRBV20-1,TRBJ1-2,many,.,TGCAGTGCTAGACCCGGGGTCGGCTACACCTTC,CSARPGVGYTF
TRBV6-2/TRBV6-3,TRBJ2-1,.,.,TGTGCCAGCGAGCTAGGCAATGAGCAGTTCTTC,CASELGNEQFF